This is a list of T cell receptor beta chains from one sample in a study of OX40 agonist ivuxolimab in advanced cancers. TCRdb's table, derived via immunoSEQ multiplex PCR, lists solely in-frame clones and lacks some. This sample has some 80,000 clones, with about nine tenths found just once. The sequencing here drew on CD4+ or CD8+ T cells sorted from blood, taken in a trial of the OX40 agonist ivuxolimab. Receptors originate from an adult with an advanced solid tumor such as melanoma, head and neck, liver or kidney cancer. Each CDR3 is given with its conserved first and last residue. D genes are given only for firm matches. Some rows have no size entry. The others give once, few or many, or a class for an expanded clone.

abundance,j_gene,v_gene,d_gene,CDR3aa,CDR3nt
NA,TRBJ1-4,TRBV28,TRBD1,CASSLAGTANQKLFF,TGTGCCAGCAGTCTCGCCGGGACAGCTAACCAAAAACTGTTTTTT
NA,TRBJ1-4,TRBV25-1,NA,CASGQTVNFATNEKLFF,TGTGCCAGCGGACAAACAGTTAACTTTGCAACTAATGAAAAACTGTTTTTT
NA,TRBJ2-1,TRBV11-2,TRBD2,CASSPRLAGSGNEQFF,TGTGCCAGCAGCCCACGACTAGCGGGAAGTGGTAATGAGCAGTTCTTC
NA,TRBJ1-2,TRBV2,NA,CASNLAGVGGYTF,TGTGCCAGCAACCTCGCAGGGGTTGGAGGCTACACCTTC
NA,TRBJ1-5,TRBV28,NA,CASSLSPLRNDQPQHF,TGTGCCAGCAGTTTATCCCCTCTTCGAAACGATCAGCCCCAGCATTTT
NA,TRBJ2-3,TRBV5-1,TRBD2,CASSVTSGATDTQYF,TGCGCCAGCAGCGTTACTAGCGGGGCCACAGATACGCAGTATTTT
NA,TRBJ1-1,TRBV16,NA,CASSPQTGFNTEAFF,TGTGCCAGCAGCCCACAGACAGGTTTTAACACTGAAGCTTTCTTT
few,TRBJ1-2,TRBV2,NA,CASRVRRAGYTF,TGTGCCAGCAGGGTTCGGCGTGCTGGCTACACCTTC
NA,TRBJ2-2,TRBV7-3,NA,CASSLKGGGTGELFF,TGTGCCAGCAGCTTAAAGGGAGGGGGCACCGGGGAGCTGTTTTTT
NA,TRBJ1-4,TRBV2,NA,CASSPTATTNEKLFF,TGTGCCAGCAGTCCGACAGCTACAACTAATGAAAAACTGTTTTTT
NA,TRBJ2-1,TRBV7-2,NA,CASSLTGSYNEQFF,TGTGCCAGCAGCTTAACGGGAAGCTACAATGAGCAGTTCTTC
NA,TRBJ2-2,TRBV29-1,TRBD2,CSVRLAARNTGELFF,TGCAGCGTCAGACTAGCAGCCCGAAACACCGGGGAGCTGTTTTTT
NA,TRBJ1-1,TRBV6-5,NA,CASSLAGGYEAFF,TGTGCCAGCAGCCTGGCGGGGGGCTATGAAGCTTTCTTT
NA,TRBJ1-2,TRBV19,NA,CASSWGSATNYGYTF,TGTGCCAGTAGCTGGGGGTCAGCGACTAACTATGGCTACACCTTC
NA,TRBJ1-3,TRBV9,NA,CASSVVGGNTIYF,TGTGCCAGCAGCGTCGTAGGTGGAAACACCATATATTTT
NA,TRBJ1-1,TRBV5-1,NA,CASGQGHPTEAFF,TGCGCCAGCGGTCAGGGACACCCCACTGAAGCTTTCTTT
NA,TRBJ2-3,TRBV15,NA,CATSVLTDTQYF,TGTGCCACCAGCGTCCTGACAGATACGCAGTATTTT
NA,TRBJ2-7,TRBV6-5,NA,CASTHISQTYEQYF,TGTGCCAGCACCCACATAAGTCAGACTTACGAGCAGTACTTC
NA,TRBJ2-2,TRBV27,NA,CASSLVGAALGGELFF,TGTGCCAGCAGTTTAGTAGGAGCAGCCCTGGGCGGGGAGCTGTTTTTT
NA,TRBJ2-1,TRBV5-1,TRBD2,CASSYLAGAYNEQFF,TGCGCCAGCAGTTACCTAGCGGGGGCTTACAATGAGCAGTTCTTC
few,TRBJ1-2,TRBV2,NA,CARATGDYPHYGYTF,TGTGCCAGGGCAACTGGGGACTACCCACACTATGGCTACACCTTC
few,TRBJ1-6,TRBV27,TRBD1,CASSPSSWTGPLHF,TGTGCCAGCAGTCCTTCATCCTGGACAGGGCCCCTCCACTTT
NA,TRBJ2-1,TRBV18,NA,CASSPLQGTYNSYNEQFF,TGTGCCAGCTCACCACTCCAGGGAACCTATAACTCCTACAATGAGCAGTTCTTC
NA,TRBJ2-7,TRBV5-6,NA,CASSYMALPRNEQYF,TGTGCCAGCAGCTACATGGCCCTGCCCCGGAACGAGCAGTACTTC
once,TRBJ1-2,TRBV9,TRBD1,CASSDRGASPYGYTF,TGTGCCAGCAGCGACAGGGGGGCTTCTCCCTATGGCTACACCTTC
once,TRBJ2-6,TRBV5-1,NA,CASSKLQISGANVLTF,TGCGCCAGCAGCAAATTACAGATCTCTGGGGCCAACGTCCTGACTTTC
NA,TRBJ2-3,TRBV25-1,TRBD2,CASSAPPLADSTDTQYF,TGTGCCAGCAGTGCCCCCCCACTAGCGGACAGCACAGATACGCAGTATTTT
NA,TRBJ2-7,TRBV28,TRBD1,CASSFGTGRAYEQYF,TGTGCCAGCAGTTTTGGGACAGGGAGGGCCTACGAGCAGTACTTC
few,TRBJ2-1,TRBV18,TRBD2,CASSPKAGGIEQFF,TGTGCCAGCTCACCAAAAGCGGGGGGGATTGAGCAGTTCTTC
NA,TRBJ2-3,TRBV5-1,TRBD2,CASSPSSGGGTDTQYF,TGCGCCAGCAGCCCCTCTAGCGGGGGTGGCACAGATACGCAGTATTTT
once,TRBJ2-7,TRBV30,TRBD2,CAWRSTSGRSSYEQYF,TGTGCCTGGAGGAGTACTAGCGGGAGGAGCTCCTACGAGCAGTACTTC
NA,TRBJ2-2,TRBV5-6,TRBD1,CASGDRGTGELFF,TGTGCCAGCGGGGACAGAGGGACCGGGGAGCTGTTTTTT
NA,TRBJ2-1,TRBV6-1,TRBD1,CASTGTGGLNEQFF,TGTGCCAGCACCGGGACAGGGGGTTTGAATGAGCAGTTCTTC
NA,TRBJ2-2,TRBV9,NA,CASSVGGAGTGELFF,TGTGCCAGCAGCGTTGGAGGGGCGGGCACCGGGGAGCTGTTTTTT
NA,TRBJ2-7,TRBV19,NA,CASSRTVGQISSYEQYF,TGTGCCAGTAGCAGAACTGTGGGGCAGATCAGCTCCTACGAGCAGTACTTC
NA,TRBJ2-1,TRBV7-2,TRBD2,CASSLGFQREGDEQFF,TGTGCCAGCAGCTTAGGGTTCCAGCGGGAGGGTGATGAGCAGTTCTTC
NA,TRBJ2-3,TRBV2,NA,CASSETTLFVMSQYF,TGTGCCAGCAGTGAAACGACGTTGTTCGTTATGTCGCAGTATTTT
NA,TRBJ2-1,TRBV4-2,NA,CASSPVLLF,TGTGCCAGCAGCCCTGTTTTGCTCTTC
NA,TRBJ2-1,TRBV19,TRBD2,CASSRAGTSGTYNEQFF,TGTGCCAGTAGTAGAGCGGGGACTAGCGGGACTTACAATGAGCAGTTCTTC
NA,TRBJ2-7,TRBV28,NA,CASSLTSPSSYEQYF,TGTGCCAGCAGTTTAACTTCACCCAGCTCCTACGAGCAGTACTTC
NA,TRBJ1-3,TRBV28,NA,CASSVQTSGNTIYF,TGTGCCAGCAGTGTTCAGACCTCTGGAAACACCATATATTTT
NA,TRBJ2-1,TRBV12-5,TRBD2,CASGPTSGRVGEQFF,TGTGCTAGTGGCCCCACTAGCGGTCGGGTTGGTGAGCAGTTCTTC
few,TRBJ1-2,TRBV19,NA,CASSIGLTRDYGYTF,TGTGCCAGTAGTATAGGGCTGACCAGAGATTATGGCTACACCTTC
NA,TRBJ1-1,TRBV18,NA,CASSPQAGLDTEAFF,TGTGCCAGCTCACCGCAGGCCGGGCTGGACACTGAAGCTTTCTTT
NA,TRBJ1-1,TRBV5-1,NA,CASSLGGRNTEAFF,TGCGCCAGCAGCTTGGGAGGCAGGAACACTGAAGCTTTCTTT
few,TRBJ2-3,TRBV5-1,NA,CASSLALGADTQYF,TGCGCCAGCAGCTTGGCGCTAGGGGCAGATACGCAGTATTTT